The present TCR beta chain was sequenced within a study of blood T cell repertoires in COVID-19. Profiled with immunoSEQ multiplex PCR; TCRdb holds only in-frame clones, not every one. In the table there are over 200,000 clones, around four fifths of which are singletons. V was clipped by 4 bases and J by 2 bases, with 9 bases between them. Germline-derived CDR1 and CDR2 are SGHTA and FQGNSA. The CDR3 spans 13 residues. The sequencing input was peripheral blood. V gene TRBV7-2 combines with J gene TRBJ2-7, with TRBD2 as a possible D gene (5 bases). This TCR derives from a woman aged 40 to 49 with active or convalescent COVID-19. The CDR3 sequence: CASSYPGAYEQYF. The CDR3, as DNA: TGTGCCAGCAGCTACCCCGGGGCCTACGAGCAGTACTTC.